This T cell receptor beta chain stems from a study of tumor-infiltrating lymphocytes in primary liver carcinoma. A primer matching the constant region was used to make TCR beta cDNA from about 500 ng of total RNA. Libraries for TCR beta were built through three nested multiplex PCR rounds, which together made up a slightly modified ARM-PCR procedure. TRBV1-TRBV30 forward primers paired with a C-beta reverse primer drove the first two PCR rounds, roughly 9 cycles each. TCRdb re-analysed the multiplex PCR reads in MiXCR, keeping a single row per CDR3 protein. The sample has 310,000 or so distinct CDR3 sequences, 50% to 75% seen once. Per the germline V gene, CDR1 is SGDLS and CDR2 is YYNGEE. With 0 bases clipped from V and 12 bases from J, the junction kept 14 bases outside the gene matches. CDR3 length: 16 residues. Alongside blood RNA obtained from unsorted whole blood, germline DNA was also extracted.

The chain carries TRBV9 and TRBJ2-1, with TRBD2 identical over 8 bases. The sequence was obtained from a woman younger than 45 with primary liver carcinoma and hepatitis B virus infection. The sample comprised peripheral blood. The CDR3 protein is CASSVGGGTRMGGQFF. Written as DNA, the CDR3 is TGTGCCAGCAGCGTAGGAGGAGGGACTAGGATGGGTGGGCAGTTCTTC.